The next 20 T cell receptor beta chains were all read from a single sample in a study of cytomegalovirus exposure and HLA in healthy donors. The PCR used 60 Vbeta and 13 Jbeta primers. The table came from immunoSEQ multiplex PCR; TCRdb's copy has only in-frame clones and leaves some out. The sample shows about 150,000 clones, over 70% of them seen only once. Sequenced input: PBMCs. These receptors were collected from a man aged 25-45 years in good health and CMV-seronegative.

The chain is built from TRBV29-1 and TRBJ1-2; D gene unclear. Germline V gene sequence: CDR1 SQVTM, CDR2 ANQGSEA. Trimming removed 2 bases at V and 7 bases at J, with 8 bases between. The CDR3 extends over 11 amino acids. CDR3: CSVETEAGYTF. For the CDR3, the DNA is TGCAGCGTTGAAACGGAGGCTGGCTACACCTTC.

In this sample, this clone turned up a few times. The chain combines TRBV27 with TRBJ1-4; TRBD1 agrees at 7 bases. V shed 5 bases, J shed 7 bases, and the junction held 4 bases outside the gene matches. The CDR3 is 13 amino acids. The germline V gene has CDR1 MNHEY and CDR2 SMNVEV (reference sequence). The DNA for the CDR3 is TGTGCCAGCAGTAGGGGGCTGGTTGAAAAACTGTTTTTT. It translates to CASSRGLVEKLFF.

The rearrangement links TRBV18 to TRBJ1-1; tentative D call: TRBD1 (6 bases). Germline V CDR1 and CDR2: KGHSH, LQKENI. This CDR3 spans 12 amino acids. V was clipped by 8 bases and J by 5 bases, with 12 bases between them. The CDR3 DNA is TGTGCCAGCACAAACAGGGCGACTGAAGCTTTCTTT. This encodes CASTNRATEAFF.

J is TRBJ1-5 and V is TRBV6-5; the D gene is possibly TRBD1 (5 bases). The CDR3 contains 13 residues. V lost 5 bases to trimming and J lost 3 bases, with 8 bases between them. The germline V gene has CDR1 MNHEY and CDR2 SVGAGI. CDR3 in amino acids: CASSDRSNQPQHF. CDR3 sequence (DNA): TGTGCCAGCAGTGACAGATCCAATCAGCCCCAGCATTTT.

The rearrangement uses TRBV5-3 and TRBJ2-3; the match to TRBD2 covers 13 bases. TRBV5-3 is designated an ORF whose function remains uncertain. The CDR3 length is 21 residues. The J segment lost 0 bases and the V segment lost 2 bases, leaving 15 bases of the junction unmatched. The CDR3 DNA is TGTGCCAGAAGCTTTTTTAGGTTTAGGGGACTAGCGGGATCTAGCACAGATACGCAGTATTTT. Translating gives CARSFFRFRGLAGSSTDTQYF.

This chain uses TRBV6-5 with TRBJ2-7; 13 bases map to TRBD2. The germline CDR1 and CDR2 sequences are MNHEY and SVGAGI. With V trimmed by 0 bases and J by 3 bases, 2 bases remained unmatched. This CDR3 region has 16 residues. The CDR3 spells CASSYSGLAGNYEQYF. Written as DNA, the CDR3 is TGTGCCAGCAGTTACTCGGGACTAGCGGGGAACTACGAGCAGTACTTC.

The rearrangement links TRBV19 to TRBJ2-1; 13 bases align to TRBD2. Germline CDR1 reads LNHDA; CDR2 reads SQIVND (reference sequence). CDR3 length: 13 residues. V shed 3 bases, J shed 10 bases, and the junction held 0 bases outside the gene matches. CDR3 amino acids: CASSMTSGGEQFF. As DNA, the CDR3 is TGTGCCAGTAGTATGACTAGCGGGGGGGAGCAGTTCTTC.

The J gene is TRBJ1-4, the V gene TRBV5-6; 8 bases are shared with TRBD1. J gave up 5 bases and V 0 bases, and 6 bases lay outside the gene matches. The CDR3 runs to 16 residues. The germline V gene encodes CDR1 SGHDT and CDR2 YYEEEE. CDR3: CASSLVGAGGNEKLFF. The CDR3 region has the DNA TGTGCCAGCAGCTTGGTTGGTGCAGGGGGCAATGAAAAACTGTTTTTT.

Comments on this clone: The sample holds other DNA sequences that translate to the same CDR3. V usage is TRBV2 and J usage is TRBJ1-4, with TRBD1 identical over 7 bases. Trimming cost V 4 bases and J 2 bases; bases outside gene matches: 4. The CDR3 sequence is 15 residues long. Germline V CDR1 and CDR2: SNHLY, FYNNEI. The CDR3 coding sequence is TGTGCCAGCAGTGGACAGGGTGGTACTAATGAAAAACTGTTTTTT. Amino acids: CASSGQGGTNEKLFF.

The genes are TRBV7-2 and TRBJ2-7; 8 nucleotides line up with TRBD1. CDR1 and CDR2 from the germline V gene are SGHTA and FQGNSA. After removal of 4 bases from V and 0 bases from J, the junction contained 5 bases not matched to a gene. The CDR3 is 15 residues long. CDR3 in amino acids: CASSSRTGSSYEQYF. The DNA of the CDR3 is TGTGCCAGCAGCTCACGGACAGGGAGCTCCTACGAGCAGTACTTC.

The CDR3 DNA is TGTGCCAGCAGCTTGGCAGGGTACGGCACCGGGGAGCTGTTTTTT. Its protein product is CASSLAGYGTGELFF. The chain combines TRBV5-5 with TRBJ2-2, with D possibly TRBD1 on 5 matching bases. V was shortened by 0 bases and J by 4 bases, with 10 bases between the two germline ends. Per the germline V gene, CDR1 is SGHKS and CDR2 is YYEKEE (reference sequence). The CDR3 extends over 15 amino acids.

The gene calls are TRBV4-1 and TRBJ1-6; 9 bases align to TRBD1. V lost 5 bases to trimming and J lost 6 bases; unmatched junction nucleotides: 5. The CDR3 loop spans 15 amino acids. Germline loops: CDR1 MGHRA, CDR2 YSYEKL. CDR3 sequence: CASSKGTGFNSPLHF. The CDR3 DNA is TGCGCCAGCAGCAAAGGGACAGGGTTTAATTCACCCCTCCACTTT.

A remark on this clone: Germline is not matched at one junction end, which may reflect a read error. CDR3 sequence: CSVEGTGVDGELFF. The CDR3 bases are TGCAGCGTGGAAGGGACAGGGGTTGACGGGGAGCTGTTTTTT. The chain carries TRBV29-1 and TRBJ2-2, with 10 bases lining up with TRBD1. CDR1 is SQVTM, CDR2 ANQGSEA, per germline. This CDR3 has 14 residues.

V is TRBV12-5 and J is TRBJ1-1; D uncertain. CDR1 and CDR2 from the germline V gene are LGHNT and FRNRAP. The CDR3 loop spans 12 amino acids. Trimming cost V 6 bases and J 2 bases, with 7 bases left between them. CDR3 protein: CASGAGNTEAFF. CDR3 sequence (DNA): TGTGCTAGTGGAGCAGGAAACACTGAAGCTTTCTTT.

The chain links TRBV4-3 to TRBJ2-2; 8 bases match TRBD2. Trimming cost V 4 bases and J 4 bases; bases outside gene matches: 8. Germline CDR1 reads LGHNA; CDR2 reads YSLEER. This CDR3 region has 16 residues. The CDR3 region has the DNA TGCGCCAGCAGCCGGCTTCGGGGGGGAACCACCGGGGAGCTGTTTTTT. Amino acid sequence: CASSRLRGGTTGELFF.

This clone was seen once. V gene TRBV5-1 combines with J gene TRBJ2-3; maybe TRBD1 (5 bases). The CDR3 length is 17 residues. Germline V gene sequence: CDR1 SGHRS, CDR2 YFSETQ. Trimming pared 0 bases from V and 2 bases from J, leaving 16 bases between. CDR3 region: CASSLVGVGASTDTQYF. CDR3 DNA: TGCGCCAGCAGCTTGGTAGGAGTTGGGGCCTCCACAGATACGCAGTATTTT.

The chain joins TRBV29-1 to TRBJ1-1; D call uncertain. This CDR3 spans 13 amino acids. Germline loops: CDR1 SQVTM, CDR2 ANQGSEA. Trimming pared 6 bases from V and 1 base from J, leaving 12 bases between. CDR3 sequence: CSVWLSGNTEAFF. The DNA of the CDR3 is TGCAGCGTCTGGCTATCGGGGAACACTGAAGCTTTCTTT.

This chain joins TRBV27 and TRBJ1-2; D is ambiguous. Germline loops: CDR1 MNHEY, CDR2 SMNVEV (reference sequence). V gave up 6 bases and J gave up 3 bases, with 20 bases separating them. The CDR3 is 16 residues long. CDR3 in amino acids: CASRKLSVESYYGYTF. The CDR3 nucleotides read TGTGCCAGCAGAAAGCTGTCCGTCGAAAGCTACTATGGCTACACCTTC.

The genes are TRBV5-4 and TRBJ2-1; D perhaps matches TRBD1 (6 bases). The germline V gene encodes CDR1 SGHNT and CDR2 YYREEE (reference sequence). V was shortened by 7 bases and J by 5 bases, with 10 bases between the two germline ends. The CDR3 sequence is 12 residues long. For the CDR3, the DNA is TGTGCCAGCCGGGACACAAACAATGAGCAGTTCTTC. Its protein is CASRDTNNEQFF.

This clone was counted only a few times. The rearrangement links TRBV15 to TRBJ2-7; D is uncertain. Trimming shortened V by 1 base and J by 3 bases, and 10 bases separated the two germline ends. The CDR3 runs to 14 residues. Germline CDR1 and CDR2: LNHNV and YYDKDF (reference sequence). CDR3 sequence reads: CATSRGGTVYEQYF. The DNA of the CDR3 is TGTGCCACCAGCAGAGGTGGCACAGTCTACGAGCAGTACTTC. Complete variable domain (other parts from reference TRBV15 and TRBJ2-7): DAMVIQNPRYQVTQFGKPVTLSCSQTLNHNVMYWYQQKSSQAPKLLFHYYDKDFNNEADTPDNFQSRRPNTSFCFLDIRSPGLGDTAMYLCATSRGGTVYEQYFGPGTRLTVT.